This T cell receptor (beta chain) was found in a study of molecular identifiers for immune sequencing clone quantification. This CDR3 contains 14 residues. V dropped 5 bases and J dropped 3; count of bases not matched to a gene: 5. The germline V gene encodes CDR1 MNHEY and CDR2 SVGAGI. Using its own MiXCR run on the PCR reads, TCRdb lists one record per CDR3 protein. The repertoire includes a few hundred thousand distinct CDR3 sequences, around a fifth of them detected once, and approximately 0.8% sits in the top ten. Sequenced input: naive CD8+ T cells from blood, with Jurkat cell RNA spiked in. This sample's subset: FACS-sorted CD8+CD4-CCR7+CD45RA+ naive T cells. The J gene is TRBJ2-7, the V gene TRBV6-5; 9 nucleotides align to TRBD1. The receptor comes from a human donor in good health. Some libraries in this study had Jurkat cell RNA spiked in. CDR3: CASSAGTGIYEQYF. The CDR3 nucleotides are TGTGCCAGCAGTGCCGGGACAGGGATCTACGAGCAGTACTTC.